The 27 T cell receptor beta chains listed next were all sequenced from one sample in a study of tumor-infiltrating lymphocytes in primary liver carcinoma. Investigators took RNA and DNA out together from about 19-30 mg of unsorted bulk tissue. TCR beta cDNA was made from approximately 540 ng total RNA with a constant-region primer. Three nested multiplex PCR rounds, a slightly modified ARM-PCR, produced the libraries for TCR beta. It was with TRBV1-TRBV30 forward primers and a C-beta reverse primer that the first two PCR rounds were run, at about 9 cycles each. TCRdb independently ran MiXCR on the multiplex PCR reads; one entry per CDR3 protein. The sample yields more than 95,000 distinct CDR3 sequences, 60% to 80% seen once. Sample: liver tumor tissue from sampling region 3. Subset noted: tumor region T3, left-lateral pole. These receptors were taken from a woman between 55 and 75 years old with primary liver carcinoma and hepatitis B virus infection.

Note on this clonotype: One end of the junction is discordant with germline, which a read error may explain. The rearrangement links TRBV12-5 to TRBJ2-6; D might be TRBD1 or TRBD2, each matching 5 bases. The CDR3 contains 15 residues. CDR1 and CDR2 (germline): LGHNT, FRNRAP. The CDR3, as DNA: TGTGTTAGTGGGGGACGGGGTGCTGGGGCCAACGTCCTGACTTTC. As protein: CVSGGRGAGANVLTF.

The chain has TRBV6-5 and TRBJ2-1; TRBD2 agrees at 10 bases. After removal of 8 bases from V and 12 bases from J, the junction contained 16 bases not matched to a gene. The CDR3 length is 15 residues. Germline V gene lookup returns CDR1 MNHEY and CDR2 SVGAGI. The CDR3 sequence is CASRRGTSEYYGQFF. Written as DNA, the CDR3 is TGTGCCAGCCGTCGGGGGACTAGCGAATACTATGGGCAGTTCTTC.

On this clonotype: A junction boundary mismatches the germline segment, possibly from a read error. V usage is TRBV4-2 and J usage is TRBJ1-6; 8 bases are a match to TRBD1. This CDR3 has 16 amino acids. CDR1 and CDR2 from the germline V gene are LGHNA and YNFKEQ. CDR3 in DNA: TGTGCCAGCTGCCAAGACGGACAGGGACATAATTCACCCCTCCACTTT. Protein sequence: CASCQDGQGHNSPLHF.

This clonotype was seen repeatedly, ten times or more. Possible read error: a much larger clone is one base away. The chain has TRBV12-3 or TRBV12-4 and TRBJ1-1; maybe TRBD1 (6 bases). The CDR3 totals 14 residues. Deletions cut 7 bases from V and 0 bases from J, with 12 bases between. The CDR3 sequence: CASTPDSLNTEAFF. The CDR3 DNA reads TGTGCCAGCACCCCGGACAGTCTGAACACTGAAGCTTTCTTT.

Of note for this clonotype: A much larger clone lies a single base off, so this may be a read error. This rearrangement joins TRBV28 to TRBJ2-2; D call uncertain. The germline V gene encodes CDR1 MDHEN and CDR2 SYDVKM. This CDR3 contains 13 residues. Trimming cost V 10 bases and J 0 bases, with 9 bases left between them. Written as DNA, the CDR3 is TGTGCCACCGTGCTGACGAACACCGGGGAGCTGTTTTTT. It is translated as CATVLTNTGELFF. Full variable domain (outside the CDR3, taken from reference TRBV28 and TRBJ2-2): DVKVTQSSRYLVKRTGEKVFLECVQDMDHENMFWYRQDPGLGLRLIYFSYDVKMKEKGDIPEGYSVSREKKERFSLILESASTNQTSMYLCATVLTNTGELFFGEGSRLTVL.

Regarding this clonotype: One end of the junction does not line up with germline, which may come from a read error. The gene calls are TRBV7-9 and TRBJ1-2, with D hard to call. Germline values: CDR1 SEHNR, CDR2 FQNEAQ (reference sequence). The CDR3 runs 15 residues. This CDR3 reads CAGSYEGSCGYGYTF. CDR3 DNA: TGTGCCGGCAGCTATGAAGGGTCATGCGGATATGGCTACACCTTC.

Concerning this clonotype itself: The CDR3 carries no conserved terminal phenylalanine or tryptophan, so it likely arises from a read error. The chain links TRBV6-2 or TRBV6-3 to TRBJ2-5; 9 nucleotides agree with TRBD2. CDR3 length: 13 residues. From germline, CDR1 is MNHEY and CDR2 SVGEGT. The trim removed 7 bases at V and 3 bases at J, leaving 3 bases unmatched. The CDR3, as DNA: TGTGCCAGCATCCGGACTAGCGAAGAGACCCAGTACTTA. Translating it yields CASIRTSEETQYL.

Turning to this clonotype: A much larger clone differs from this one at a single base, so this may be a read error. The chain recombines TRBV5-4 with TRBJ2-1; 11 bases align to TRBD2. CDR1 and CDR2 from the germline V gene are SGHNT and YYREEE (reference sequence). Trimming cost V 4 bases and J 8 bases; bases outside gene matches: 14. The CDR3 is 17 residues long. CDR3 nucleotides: TGTGCCAGCAGCACCCCCACTAGCGGGAGTTTGTCTGATGAGCAGTTCTTC. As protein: CASSTPTSGSLSDEQFF.

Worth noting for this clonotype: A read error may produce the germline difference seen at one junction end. Here the CDR3 DNA reads TGCGCCAGCAGTCTTCAGGGGCGCCTCGAAGTTTTCTTT. Amino acid sequence: CASSLQGRLEVFF. The V call is TRBV6-1, the J call TRBJ1-1; tentatively, D is TRBD1 (6 bases). CDR1 and CDR2 from the germline V gene are MNHNS and SASEGT. The CDR3 spans 13 residues.

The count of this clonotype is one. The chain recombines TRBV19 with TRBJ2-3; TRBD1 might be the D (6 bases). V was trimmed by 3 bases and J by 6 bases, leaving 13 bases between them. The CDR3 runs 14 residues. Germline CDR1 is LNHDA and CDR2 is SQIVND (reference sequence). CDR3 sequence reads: CASSMPGAADTQYF. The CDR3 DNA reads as TGTGCCAGTAGTATGCCAGGGGCCGCCGATACGCAGTATTTT.

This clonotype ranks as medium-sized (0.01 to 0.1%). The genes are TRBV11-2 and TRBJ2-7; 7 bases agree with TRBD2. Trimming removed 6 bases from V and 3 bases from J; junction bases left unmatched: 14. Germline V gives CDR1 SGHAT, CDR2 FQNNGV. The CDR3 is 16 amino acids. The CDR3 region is CASRKPGLAELYEQYF. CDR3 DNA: TGTGCCAGCAGGAAACCGGGGCTAGCGGAGCTCTACGAGCAGTACTTC.

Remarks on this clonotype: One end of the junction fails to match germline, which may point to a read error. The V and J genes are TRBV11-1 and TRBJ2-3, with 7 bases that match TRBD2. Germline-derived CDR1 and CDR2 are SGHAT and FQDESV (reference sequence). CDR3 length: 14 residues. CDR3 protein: CASRLGQYAGESHF. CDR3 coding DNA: TGTGCCAGCAGATTAGGGCAATATGCGGGAGAGTCTCACTTT. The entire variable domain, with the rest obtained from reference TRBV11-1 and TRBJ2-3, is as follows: EAEVAQSPRYKITEKSQAVAFWCDPISGHATLYWYRQILGQGPELLVQFQDESVVDDSQLPKDRFSAERLKGVDSTLKIQPAELGDSAMYLCASRLGQYAGESHFGPGTRLTVL.

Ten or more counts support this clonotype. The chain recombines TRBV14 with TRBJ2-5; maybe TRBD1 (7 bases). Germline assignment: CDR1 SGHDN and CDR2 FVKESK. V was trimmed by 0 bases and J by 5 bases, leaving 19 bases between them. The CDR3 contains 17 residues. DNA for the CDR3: TGTGCCAGCAGCCAAGAACCAGGGGGACTCCGAGGGGAGACCCAGTACTTC. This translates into CASSQEPGGLRGETQYF.

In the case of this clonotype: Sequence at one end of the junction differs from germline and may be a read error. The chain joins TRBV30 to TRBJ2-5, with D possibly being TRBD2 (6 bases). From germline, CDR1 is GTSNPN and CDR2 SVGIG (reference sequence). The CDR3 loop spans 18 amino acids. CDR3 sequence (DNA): TGTGCCTGGAGTGTTGGACCCGCTAGGAGGGGTACCCAAGGGACCCAGTACTTC. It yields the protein CAWSVGPARRGTQGTQYF.

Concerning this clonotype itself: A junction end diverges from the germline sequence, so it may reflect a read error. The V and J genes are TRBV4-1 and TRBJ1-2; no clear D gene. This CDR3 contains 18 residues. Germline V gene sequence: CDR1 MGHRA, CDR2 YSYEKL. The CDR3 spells CASSHSLEDPKATYGYTF. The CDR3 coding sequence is TGCGCCAGTAGCCACTCCCTAGAGGATCCTAAGGCGACCTATGGCTACACCTTC.

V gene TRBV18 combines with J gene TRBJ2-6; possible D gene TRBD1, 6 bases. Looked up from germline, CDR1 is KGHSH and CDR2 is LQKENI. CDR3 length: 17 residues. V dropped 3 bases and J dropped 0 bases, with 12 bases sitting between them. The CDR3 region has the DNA TGTGCCAGCTCACCGACAGGTACTAGCTCTGGGGCCAACGTCCTGACTTTC. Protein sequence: CASSPTGTSSGANVLTF.

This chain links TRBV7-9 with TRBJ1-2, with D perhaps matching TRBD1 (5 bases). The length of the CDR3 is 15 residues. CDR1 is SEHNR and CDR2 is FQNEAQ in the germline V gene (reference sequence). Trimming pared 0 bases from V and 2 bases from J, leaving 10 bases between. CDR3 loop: CASSLARGSNYGYTF. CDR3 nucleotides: TGTGCCAGCAGCTTAGCTAGGGGTTCAAACTATGGCTACACCTTC.

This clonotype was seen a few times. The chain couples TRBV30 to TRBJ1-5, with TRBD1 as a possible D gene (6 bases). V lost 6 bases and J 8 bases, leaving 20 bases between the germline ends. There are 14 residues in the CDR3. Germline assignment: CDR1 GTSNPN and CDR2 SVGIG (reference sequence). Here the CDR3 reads CACEGGSKTKPQHF. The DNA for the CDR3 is TGTGCCTGTGAGGGGGGGTCCAAGACCAAGCCCCAGCATTTT.

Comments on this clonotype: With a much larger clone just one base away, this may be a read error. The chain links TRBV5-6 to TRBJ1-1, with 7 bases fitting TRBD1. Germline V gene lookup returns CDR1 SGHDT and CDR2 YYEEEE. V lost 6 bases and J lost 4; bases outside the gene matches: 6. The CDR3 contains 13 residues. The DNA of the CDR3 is TGTGCCAGCAACCAAGGGGGCCCCACTGAAGCTTTCTTT. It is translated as CASNQGGPTEAFF.

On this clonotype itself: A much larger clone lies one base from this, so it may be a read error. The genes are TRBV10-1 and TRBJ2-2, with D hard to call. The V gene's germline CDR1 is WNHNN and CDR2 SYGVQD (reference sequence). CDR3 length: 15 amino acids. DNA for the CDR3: TGCTCCAGCAGATCGGGCGAGTCGAACACCGGGGAGCTGTTTTTT. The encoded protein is CSSRSGESNTGELFF.

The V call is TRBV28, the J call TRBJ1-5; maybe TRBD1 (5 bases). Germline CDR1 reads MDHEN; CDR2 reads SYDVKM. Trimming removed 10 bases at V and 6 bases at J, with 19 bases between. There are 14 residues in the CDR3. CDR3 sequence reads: CAIRPGREPQPQHF. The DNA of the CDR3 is TGTGCCATCAGGCCTGGCAGGGAGCCTCAGCCCCAGCATTTT.

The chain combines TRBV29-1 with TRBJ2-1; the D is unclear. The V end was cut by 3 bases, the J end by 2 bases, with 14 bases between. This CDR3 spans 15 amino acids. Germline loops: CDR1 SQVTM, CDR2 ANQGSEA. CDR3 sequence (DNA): TGCAGCGTTGATCCCAGGAATAGGACCTACAATGAGCAGTTCTTC. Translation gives CSVDPRNRTYNEQFF.

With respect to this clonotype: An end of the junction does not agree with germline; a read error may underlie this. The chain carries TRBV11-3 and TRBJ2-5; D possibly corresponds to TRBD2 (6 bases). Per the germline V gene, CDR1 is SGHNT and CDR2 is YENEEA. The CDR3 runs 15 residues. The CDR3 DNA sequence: TGTGCCAGCAGCTTAGAACGGGGGAGAGAGGAGACCCAATGCTTC. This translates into CASSLERGREETQCF.

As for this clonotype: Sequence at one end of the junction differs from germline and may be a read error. CDR3 region: CASSFVVRSSYNEQFF. The DNA of the CDR3 is TGCGCCAGTAGCTTCGTTGTGAGAAGCTCCTACAATGAGCAGTTCTTC. V usage is TRBV5-1 and J usage is TRBJ2-1, with D hard to call. Germline lookup yields CDR1 SGHRS and CDR2 YFSETQ. The CDR3 is 16 residues long.

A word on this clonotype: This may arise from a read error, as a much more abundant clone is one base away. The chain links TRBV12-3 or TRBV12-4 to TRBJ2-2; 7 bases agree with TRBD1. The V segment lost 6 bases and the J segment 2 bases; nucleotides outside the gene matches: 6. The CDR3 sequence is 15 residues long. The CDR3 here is CASSLGQINTGELFF. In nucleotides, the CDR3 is TGTGCCAGCAGCCTGGGACAGATCAACACCGGGGAGCTGTTTTTT.

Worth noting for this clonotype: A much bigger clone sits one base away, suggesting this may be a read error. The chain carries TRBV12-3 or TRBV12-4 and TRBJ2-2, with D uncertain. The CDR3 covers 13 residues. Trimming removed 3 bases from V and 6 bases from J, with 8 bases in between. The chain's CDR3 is CASSLTGSGELFF. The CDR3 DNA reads TGTGCCAGCAGTTTGACGGGCTCCGGGGAGCTGTTTTTT.

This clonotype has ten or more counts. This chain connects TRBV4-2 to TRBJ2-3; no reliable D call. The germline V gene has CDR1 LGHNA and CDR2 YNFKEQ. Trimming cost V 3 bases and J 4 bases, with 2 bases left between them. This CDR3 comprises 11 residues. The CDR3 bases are TGTGCCAGCAGCCAGGCAGATACGCAGTATTTT. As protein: CASSQADTQYF.